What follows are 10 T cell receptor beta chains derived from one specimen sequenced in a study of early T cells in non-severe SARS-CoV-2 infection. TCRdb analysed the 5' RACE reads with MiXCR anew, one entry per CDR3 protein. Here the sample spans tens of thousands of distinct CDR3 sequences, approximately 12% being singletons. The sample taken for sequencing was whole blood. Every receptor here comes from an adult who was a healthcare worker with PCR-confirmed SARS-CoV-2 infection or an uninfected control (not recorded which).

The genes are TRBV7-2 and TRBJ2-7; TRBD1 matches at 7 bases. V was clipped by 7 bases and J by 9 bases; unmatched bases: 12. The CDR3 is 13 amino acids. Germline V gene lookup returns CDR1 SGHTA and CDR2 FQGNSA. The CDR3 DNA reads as TGTGCCAGCACCCCCTCGAGACAGGGAGTGCAGTACTTC. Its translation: CASTPSRQGVQYF.

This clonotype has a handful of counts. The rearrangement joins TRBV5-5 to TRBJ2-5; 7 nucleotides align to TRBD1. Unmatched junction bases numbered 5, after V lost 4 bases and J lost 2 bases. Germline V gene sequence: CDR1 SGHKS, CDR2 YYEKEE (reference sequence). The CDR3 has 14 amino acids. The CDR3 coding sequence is TGTGCCAGCAGCAAGGGACAGATGCAAGAGACCCAGTACTTC. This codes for CASSKGQMQETQYF.

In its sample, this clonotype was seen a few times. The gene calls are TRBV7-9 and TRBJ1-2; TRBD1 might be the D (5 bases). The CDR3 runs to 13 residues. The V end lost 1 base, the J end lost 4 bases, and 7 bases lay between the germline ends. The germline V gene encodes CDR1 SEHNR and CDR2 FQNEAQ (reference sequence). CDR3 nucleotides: TGTGCCAGCAGCTTAGGACAGTTCTATGGCTACACCTTC. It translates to CASSLGQFYGYTF.

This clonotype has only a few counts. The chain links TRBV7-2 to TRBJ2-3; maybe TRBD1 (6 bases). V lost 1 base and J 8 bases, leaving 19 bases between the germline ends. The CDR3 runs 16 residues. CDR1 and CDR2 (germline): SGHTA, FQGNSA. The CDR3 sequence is CASSLGSGESRGTQYF. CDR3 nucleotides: TGTGCCAGCAGCTTAGGCTCAGGGGAAAGTAGAGGTACGCAGTATTTT. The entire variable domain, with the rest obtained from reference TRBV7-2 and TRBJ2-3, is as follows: GAGVSQSPSNKVTEKGKDVELRCDPISGHTALYWYRQSLGQGLEFLIYFQGNSAPDKSGLPSDRFSAERTGGSVSTLTIQRTQQEDSAVYLCASSLGSGESRGTQYFGPGTRLTVL.

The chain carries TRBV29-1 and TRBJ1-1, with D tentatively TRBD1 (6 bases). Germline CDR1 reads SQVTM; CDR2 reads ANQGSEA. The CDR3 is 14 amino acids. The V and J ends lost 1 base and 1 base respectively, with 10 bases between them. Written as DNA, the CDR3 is TGCAGCGTTGAAGTGGGGGGCCGGAACACTGAAGCTTTCTTT. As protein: CSVEVGGRNTEAFF.

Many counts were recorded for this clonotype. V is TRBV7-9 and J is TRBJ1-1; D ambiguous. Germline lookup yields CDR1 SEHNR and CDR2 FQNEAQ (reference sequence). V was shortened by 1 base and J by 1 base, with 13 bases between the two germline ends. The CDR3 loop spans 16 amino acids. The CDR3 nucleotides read TGTGCCAGCAGCTTAGTCCGCCCGTCGGGGAACACTGAAGCTTTCTTT. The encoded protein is CASSLVRPSGNTEAFF.

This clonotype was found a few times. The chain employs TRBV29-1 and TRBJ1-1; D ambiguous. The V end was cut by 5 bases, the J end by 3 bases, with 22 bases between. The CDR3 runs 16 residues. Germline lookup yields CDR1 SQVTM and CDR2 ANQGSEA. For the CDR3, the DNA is TGCAGCGTTATTAACCCTTCTCTCGGGGTACACACTGAAGCTTTCTTT. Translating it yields CSVINPSLGVHTEAFF.

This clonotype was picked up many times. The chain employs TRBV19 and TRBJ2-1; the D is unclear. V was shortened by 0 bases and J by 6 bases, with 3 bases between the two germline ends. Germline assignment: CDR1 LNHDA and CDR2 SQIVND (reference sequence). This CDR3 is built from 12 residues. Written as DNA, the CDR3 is TGTGCCAGTAGTATAGACCTCAATGAGCAGTTCTTC. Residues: CASSIDLNEQFF.

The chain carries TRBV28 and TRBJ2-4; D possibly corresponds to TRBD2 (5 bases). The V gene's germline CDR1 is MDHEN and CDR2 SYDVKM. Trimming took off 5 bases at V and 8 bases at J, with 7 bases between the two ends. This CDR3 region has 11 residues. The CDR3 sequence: CASSREYIQYF. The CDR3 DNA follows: TGTGCCAGCAGTCGGGAATACATTCAGTACTTC.

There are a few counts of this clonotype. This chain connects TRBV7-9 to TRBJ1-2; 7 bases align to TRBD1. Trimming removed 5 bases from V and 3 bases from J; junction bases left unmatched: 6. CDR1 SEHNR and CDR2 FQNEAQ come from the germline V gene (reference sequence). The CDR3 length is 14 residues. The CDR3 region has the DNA TGTGCCAGCAGCCCCGGGACAGAATACTATGGCTACACCTTC. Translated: CASSPGTEYYGYTF. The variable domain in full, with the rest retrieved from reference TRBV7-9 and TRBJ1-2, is DTGVSQNPRHKITKRGQNVTFRCDPISEHNRLYWYRQTLGQGPEFLTYFQNEAQLEKSRLLSDRFSAERPKGSFSTLEIQRTEQGDSAMYLCASSPGTEYYGYTFGSGTRLTVV.